The sequence of this T cell receptor beta chain was determined in a study of cytomegalovirus exposure and HLA in healthy donors. Overall study context: Early released data had about 85 million unique TCRs, all coming from HLA-typed donors.

PCR involved 60 Vbeta and 13 Jbeta primers. Repertoires were generated with immunoSEQ multiplex PCR, while TCRdb's copy carries only in-frame clones and drops some. This sample has 120,000 to 150,000 clones, with roughly 86% found just once. This clone turned up a few times. V was pared by 4 bases and J by 0 bases, with 10 bases between. CDR3 length: 14 amino acids. The germline gives CDR1 WSHSY, CDR2 SAAADI. This TCR came from a woman in her thirties or forties in good health and CMV-seronegative. This chain links TRBV10-2 with TRBJ2-7, with D possibly matching TRBD1 (5 bases). Material: PBMCs. The CDR3 DNA reads as TGCGCCAGCAGTGTTCAGGGCCGCTCCTACGAGCAGTACTTC. It specifies CASSVQGRSYEQYF.